This T cell receptor beta chain was retrieved from a study of T cell responses to AZD1222 COVID-19 vaccine. The overall study: Some second doses came at about 4 weeks and others at about 12 weeks; these were pooled. Study-level findings and limits: Clonal diversity was possibly underestimated, and white British individuals and females predominated among donors. Samples come after the peak T cell response, not at day 14. Spike as a whole was targeted by vaccine-associated CD4 TCRs, dominant at 160-218 and 743-854.

Germline V gives CDR1 SGHRS, CDR2 YFSETQ. The V gene end was trimmed by 5 bases and the J gene end by 6 bases; junction bases not matched to a gene: 8. The CDR3 contains 13 residues. Produced via immunoSEQ multiplex PCR; TCRdb's table is partial and in-frame only. Found here are 150,000 to 200,000 clones, 90% to 95% of them singletons; the top ten hold 3.5% to 4.5%. About this clone: Its specificity is unknown.

Sequences were derived from peripheral blood, sampled on day 0 of AZD1222 vaccination. The clonotype originates from an adult in good health. The chain recombines TRBV5-1 with TRBJ2-7; 7 bases are shared with TRBD1. The CDR3 protein is CASRPTGLPEQYF. CDR3 DNA sequence: TGCGCCAGCAGACCGACAGGGCTCCCCGAGCAGTACTTC.